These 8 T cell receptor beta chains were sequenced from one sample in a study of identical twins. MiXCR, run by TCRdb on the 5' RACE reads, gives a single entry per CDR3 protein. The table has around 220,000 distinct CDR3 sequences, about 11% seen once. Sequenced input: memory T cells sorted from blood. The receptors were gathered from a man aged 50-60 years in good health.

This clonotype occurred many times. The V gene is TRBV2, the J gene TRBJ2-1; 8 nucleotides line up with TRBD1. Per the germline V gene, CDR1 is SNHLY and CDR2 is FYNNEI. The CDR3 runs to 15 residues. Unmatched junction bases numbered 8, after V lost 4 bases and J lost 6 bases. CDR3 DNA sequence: TGTGCCAGCAGTGGGCAGGGGGCGCCGGGCAATGAGCAGTTCTTC. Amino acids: CASSGQGAPGNEQFF.

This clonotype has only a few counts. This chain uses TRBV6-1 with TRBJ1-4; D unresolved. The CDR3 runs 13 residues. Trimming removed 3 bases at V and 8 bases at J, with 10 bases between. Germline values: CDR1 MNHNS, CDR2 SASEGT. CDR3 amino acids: CASSEVPAEKLFF. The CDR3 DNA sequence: TGTGCCAGCAGTGAGGTCCCGGCGGAAAAACTGTTTTTT.

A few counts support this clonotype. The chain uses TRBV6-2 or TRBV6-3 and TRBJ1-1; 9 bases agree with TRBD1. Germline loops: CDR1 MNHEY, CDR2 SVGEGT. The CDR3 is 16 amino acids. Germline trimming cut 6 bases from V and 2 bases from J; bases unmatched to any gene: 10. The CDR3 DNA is TGTGCCAGCAGCTACCAAAAGGGACAGGGTAACACTGAAGCTTTCTTT. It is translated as CASSYQKGQGNTEAFF.

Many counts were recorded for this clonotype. DNA for the CDR3: TGTGCCAGGATAACTAGCGGGAAATATAATGAGCAGTTCTTC. It encodes CARITSGKYNEQFF. This rearrangement joins TRBV24-1 to TRBJ2-1; 10 bases agree with TRBD2. This CDR3 is built from 14 residues. Looked up from germline, CDR1 is KGHDR and CDR2 is SFDVKD. J gave up 7 bases and V 11 bases, and 10 bases lay outside the gene matches.

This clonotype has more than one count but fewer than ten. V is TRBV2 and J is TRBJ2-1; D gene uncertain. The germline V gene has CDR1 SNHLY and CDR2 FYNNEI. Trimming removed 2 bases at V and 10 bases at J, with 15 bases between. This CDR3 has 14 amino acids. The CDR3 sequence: CASSEIVMRGEQFF. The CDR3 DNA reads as TGTGCCAGCAGTGAAATAGTAATGCGTGGAGAGCAGTTCTTC. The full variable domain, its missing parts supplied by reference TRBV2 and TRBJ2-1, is EPEVTQTPSHQVTQMGQEVILRCVPISNHLYFYWYRQILGQKVEFLVSFYNNEISEKSEIFDDQFSVERPDGSNFTLKIRSTKLEDSAMYFCASSEIVMRGEQFFGPGTRLTVL.

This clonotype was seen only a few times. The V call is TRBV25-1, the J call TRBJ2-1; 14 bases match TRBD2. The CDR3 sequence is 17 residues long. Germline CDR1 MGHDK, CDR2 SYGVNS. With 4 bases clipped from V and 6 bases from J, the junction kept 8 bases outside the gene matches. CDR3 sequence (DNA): TGTGCCAGCAGTGTAATCGGACTAGCGGGAGGTAGCAATGAGCAGTTCTTC. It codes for CASSVIGLAGGSNEQFF. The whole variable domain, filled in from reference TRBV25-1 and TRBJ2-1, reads EADIYQTPRYLVIGTGKKITLECSQTMGHDKMYWYQQDPGMELHLIHYSYGVNSTEKGDLSSESTVSRIRTEHFPLTLESARPSHTSQYLCASSVIGLAGGSNEQFFGPGTRLTVL.

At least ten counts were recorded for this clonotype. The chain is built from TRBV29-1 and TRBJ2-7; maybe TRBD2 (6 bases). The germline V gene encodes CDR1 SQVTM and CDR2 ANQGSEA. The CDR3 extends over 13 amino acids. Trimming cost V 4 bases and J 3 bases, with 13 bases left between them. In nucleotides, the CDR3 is TGCAGCGTTGCTCGGGACTCCCACTACGAGCAGTACTTC. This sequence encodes CSVARDSHYEQYF.

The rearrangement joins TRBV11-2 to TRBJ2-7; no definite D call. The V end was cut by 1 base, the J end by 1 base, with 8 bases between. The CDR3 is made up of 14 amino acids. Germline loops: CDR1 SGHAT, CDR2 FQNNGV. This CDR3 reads CASSLAGRSYEQYF. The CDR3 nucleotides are TGTGCCAGCAGCTTAGCGGGTCGGTCCTACGAGCAGTACTTC. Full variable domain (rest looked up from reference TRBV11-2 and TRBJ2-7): EAGVAQSPRYKIIEKRQSVAFWCNPISGHATLYWYQQILGQGPKLLIQFQNNGVVDDSQLPKDRFSAERLKGVDSTLKIQPAKLEDSAVYLCASSLAGRSYEQYFGPGTRLTVT.